These 4 T cell receptor beta chains share one sample of origin, sequenced in a study of PD-L1 blockade in urothelial cancer. Sequenced by immunoSEQ multiplex PCR; TCRdb stores in-frame clones only, minus some. The table lists roughly 60,000 clones, more than 65% of them singletons. This material consisted of PBMCs, taken around atezolizumab (anti-PD-L1) treatment. All receptors derive from a man aged 70-80 years with urothelial cancer.

The chain joins TRBV5-1 to TRBJ2-5; D ambiguous. V lost 1 base and J lost 2, with 9 bases in between. The CDR3 runs 14 residues. CDR1 SGHRS and CDR2 YFSETQ come from the germline V gene. For the CDR3, the DNA is TGCGCCAGCAGCTTGAGAGGTCAGCAAGAGACCCAGTACTTC. It codes for CASSLRGQQETQYF.

The genes are TRBV6-5 and TRBJ1-1, with D perhaps matching TRBD1 (5 bases). Germline lookup yields CDR1 MNHEY and CDR2 SVGAGI. The CDR3 is 14 amino acids. V was cut by 6 bases and J by 9 bases, with 20 bases left in between. The DNA for the CDR3 is TGTGCCAGCAGCCCCCTCAGGGAAGTTGGTAAAGCTTTCTTT. Amino acids: CASSPLREVGKAFF.

This clone was counted between two and nine times. This rearrangement joins TRBV6-1 to TRBJ1-4, with D possibly TRBD1 on 6 matching bases. The germline V and J ends were trimmed by 4 bases and 8 bases, with 14 bases remaining between them. The CDR3 totals 14 residues. Per the germline V gene, CDR1 is MNHNS and CDR2 is SASEGT. The CDR3: CASSVNRVREKLFF. Written as DNA, the CDR3 is TGTGCCAGCAGTGTTAACAGGGTGAGAGAAAAACTGTTTTTT.

The chain couples TRBV29-1 to TRBJ1-1; no clear D. Germline V gene lookup returns CDR1 SQVTM and CDR2 ANQGSEA. CDR3 length: 10 residues. Trimming took 4 bases from V and 11 from J, leaving 11 bases between them. CDR3 sequence (DNA): TGCAGCGTTGTCGGGGTCGACGCTTTCTTT. It is translated as CSVVGVDAFF.